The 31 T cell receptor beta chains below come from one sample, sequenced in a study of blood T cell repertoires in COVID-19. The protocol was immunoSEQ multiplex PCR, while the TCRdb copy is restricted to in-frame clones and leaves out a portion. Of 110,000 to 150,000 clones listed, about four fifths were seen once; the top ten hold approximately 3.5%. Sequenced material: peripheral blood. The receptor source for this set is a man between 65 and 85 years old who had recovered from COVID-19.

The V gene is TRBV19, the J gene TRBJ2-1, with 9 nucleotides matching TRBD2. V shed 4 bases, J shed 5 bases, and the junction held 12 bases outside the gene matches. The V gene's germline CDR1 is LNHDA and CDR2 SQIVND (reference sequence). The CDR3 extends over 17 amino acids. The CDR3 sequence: CASSTSHVAGVDNEQFF. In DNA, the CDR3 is TGTGCCAGTAGTACGTCACACGTAGCGGGAGTGGACAATGAGCAGTTCTTC.

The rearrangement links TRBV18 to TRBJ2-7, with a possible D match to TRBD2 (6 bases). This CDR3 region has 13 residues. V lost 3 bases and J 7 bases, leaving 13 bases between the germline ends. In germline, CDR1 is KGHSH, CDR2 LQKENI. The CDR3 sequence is CASSPLGRGEQYF. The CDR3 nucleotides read TGTGCCAGCTCACCCCTAGGGCGGGGAGAGCAGTACTTC.

The CDR3: CASSQEPGGTYEQYF. The CDR3 DNA reads as TGCGCCAGCAGCCAGGAACCGGGGGGAACCTACGAGCAGTACTTC. The chain carries TRBV4-1 and TRBJ2-7; TRBD2 agrees at 7 bases. The CDR3 is 15 residues long. The junction had 7 bases not matched to a gene; V was cut back by 3 bases and J by 2 bases. Per the germline V gene, CDR1 is MGHRA and CDR2 is YSYEKL.

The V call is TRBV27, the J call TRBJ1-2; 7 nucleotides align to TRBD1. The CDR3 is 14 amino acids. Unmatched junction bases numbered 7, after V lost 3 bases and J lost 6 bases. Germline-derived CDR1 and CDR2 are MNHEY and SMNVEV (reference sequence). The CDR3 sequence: CASSFLGGADGYTF. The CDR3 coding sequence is TGTGCCAGCAGTTTTCTAGGGGGCGCGGATGGCTACACCTTC.

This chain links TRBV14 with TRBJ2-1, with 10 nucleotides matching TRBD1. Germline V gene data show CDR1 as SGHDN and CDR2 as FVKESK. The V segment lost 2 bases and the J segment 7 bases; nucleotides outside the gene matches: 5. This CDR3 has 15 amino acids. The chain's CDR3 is CASSQFRDRGNEQFF. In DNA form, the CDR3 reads TGTGCCAGCAGCCAATTCCGGGACAGGGGTAATGAGCAGTTCTTC.

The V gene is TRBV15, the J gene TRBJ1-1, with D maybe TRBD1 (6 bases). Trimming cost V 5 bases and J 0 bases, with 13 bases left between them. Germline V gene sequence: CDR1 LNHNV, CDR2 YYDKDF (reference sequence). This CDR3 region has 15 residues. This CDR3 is CATSRGGPMNTEAFF. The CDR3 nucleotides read TGTGCCACCAGCCGAGGGGGGCCGATGAACACTGAAGCTTTCTTT.

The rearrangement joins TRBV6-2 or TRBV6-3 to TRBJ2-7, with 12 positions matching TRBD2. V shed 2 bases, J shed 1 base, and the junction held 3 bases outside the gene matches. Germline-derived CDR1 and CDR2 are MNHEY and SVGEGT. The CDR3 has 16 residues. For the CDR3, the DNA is TGTGCCAGCAGTTACAGAGGACTAGCGGGGTCCTACGAGCAGTACTTC. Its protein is CASSYRGLAGSYEQYF.

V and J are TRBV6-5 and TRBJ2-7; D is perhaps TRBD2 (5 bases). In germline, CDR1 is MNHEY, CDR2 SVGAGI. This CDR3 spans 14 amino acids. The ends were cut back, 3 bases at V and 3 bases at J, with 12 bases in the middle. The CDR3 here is CASSYTDGLYEQYF. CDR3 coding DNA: TGTGCCAGCAGTTATACCGACGGACTCTACGAGCAGTACTTC.

The CDR3 spells CASSVSSLTDTQYF. The CDR3 DNA reads as TGTGCCAGCAGTGTTTCGAGCCTCACAGATACGCAGTATTTT. The chain couples TRBV2 to TRBJ2-3; D not certain. Trimming took off 4 bases at V and 2 bases at J, with 10 bases between the two ends. The CDR3 totals 14 residues. The germline V gene has CDR1 SNHLY and CDR2 FYNNEI.

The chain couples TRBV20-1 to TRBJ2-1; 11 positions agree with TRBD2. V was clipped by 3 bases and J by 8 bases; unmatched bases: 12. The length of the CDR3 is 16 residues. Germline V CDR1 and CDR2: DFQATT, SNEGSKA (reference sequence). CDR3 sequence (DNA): TGCAGTGCTAGTTTGGCTAGCGGGAGGATCCGGTATGAGCAGTTCTTC. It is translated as CSASLASGRIRYEQFF.

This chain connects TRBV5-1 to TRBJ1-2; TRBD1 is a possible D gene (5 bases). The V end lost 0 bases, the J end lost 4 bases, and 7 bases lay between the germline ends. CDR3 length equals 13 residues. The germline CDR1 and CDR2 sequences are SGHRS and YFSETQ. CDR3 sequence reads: CASSLGRGYGYTF. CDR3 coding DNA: TGCGCCAGCAGCTTGGGTAGGGGCTATGGCTACACCTTC.

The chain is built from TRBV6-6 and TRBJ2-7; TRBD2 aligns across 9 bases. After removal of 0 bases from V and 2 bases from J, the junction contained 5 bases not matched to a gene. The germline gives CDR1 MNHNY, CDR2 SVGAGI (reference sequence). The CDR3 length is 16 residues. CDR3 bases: TGTGCCAGCAGTTACTCCGGACTAGCGACGACCTACGAGCAGTACTTC. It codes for CASSYSGLATTYEQYF.

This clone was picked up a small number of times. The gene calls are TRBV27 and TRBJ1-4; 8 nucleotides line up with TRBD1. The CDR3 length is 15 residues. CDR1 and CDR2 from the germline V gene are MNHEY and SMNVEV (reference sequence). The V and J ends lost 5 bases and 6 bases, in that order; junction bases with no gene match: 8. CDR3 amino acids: CASSQTQGAYEKLFF. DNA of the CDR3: TGTGCCAGCAGTCAAACTCAGGGGGCGTATGAAAAACTGTTTTTT.

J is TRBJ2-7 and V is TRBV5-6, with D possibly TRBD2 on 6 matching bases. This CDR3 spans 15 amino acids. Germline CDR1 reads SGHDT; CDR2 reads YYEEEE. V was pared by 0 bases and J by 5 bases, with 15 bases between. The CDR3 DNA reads TGTGCCAGCAGCTTGGCCGGTGCGGGCGGGGACGAGCAGTACTTC. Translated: CASSLAGAGGDEQYF.

CDR3 in amino acids: CASTRGQGAVATEAFF. In nucleotides, the CDR3 is TGTGCCAGCACCCGCGGACAGGGGGCCGTGGCGACTGAAGCTTTCTTT. The chain links TRBV6-6 to TRBJ1-1; TRBD1 matches at 11 bases. CDR1 is MNHNY, CDR2 SVGAGI, per germline (reference sequence). CDR3 length: 16 residues. Losses at the gene ends were 7 bases for V and 5 bases for J; bases not matched to a gene: 12.

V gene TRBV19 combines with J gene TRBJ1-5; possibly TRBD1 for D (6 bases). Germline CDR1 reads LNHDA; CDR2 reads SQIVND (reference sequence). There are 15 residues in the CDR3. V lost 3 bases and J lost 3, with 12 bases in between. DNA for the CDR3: TGTGCCAGTAGTATTTCCCCAGGGGACAATCAGCCCCAGCATTTT. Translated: CASSISPGDNQPQHF. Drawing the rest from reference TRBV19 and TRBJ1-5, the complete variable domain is DGGITQSPKYLFRKEGQNVTLSCEQNLNHDAMYWYRQDPGQGLRLIYYSQIVNDFQKGDIAEGYSVSREKKESFPLTVTSAQKNPTAFYLCASSISPGDNQPQHFGDGTRLSIL.

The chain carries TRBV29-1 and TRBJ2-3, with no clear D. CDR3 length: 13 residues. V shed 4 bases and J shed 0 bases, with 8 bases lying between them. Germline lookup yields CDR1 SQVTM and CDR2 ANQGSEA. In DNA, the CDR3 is TGCAGCGTTGTTCCAGCGAGCACAGATACGCAGTATTTT. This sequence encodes CSVVPASTDTQYF.

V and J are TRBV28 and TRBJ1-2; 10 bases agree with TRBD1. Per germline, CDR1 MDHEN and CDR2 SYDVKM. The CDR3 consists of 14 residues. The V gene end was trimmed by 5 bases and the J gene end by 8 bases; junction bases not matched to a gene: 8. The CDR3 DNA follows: TGTGCCAGCAGTCCATGGGACAGGGGTGAGGGCTACACCTTC. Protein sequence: CASSPWDRGEGYTF.

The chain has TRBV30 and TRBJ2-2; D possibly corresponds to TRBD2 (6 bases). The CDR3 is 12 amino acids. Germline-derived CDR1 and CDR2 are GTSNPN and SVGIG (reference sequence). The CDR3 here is CAAGLGTGELFF. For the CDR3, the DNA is TGTGCTGCGGGGCTCGGAACCGGGGAGCTGTTTTTT.

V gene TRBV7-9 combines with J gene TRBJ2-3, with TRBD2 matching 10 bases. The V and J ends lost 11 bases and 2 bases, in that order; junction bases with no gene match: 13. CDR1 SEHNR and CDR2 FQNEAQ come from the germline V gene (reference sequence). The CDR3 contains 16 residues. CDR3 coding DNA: TGTGCCCTAGGGCCTAGCGGGAGTATTTACACAGATACGCAGTATTTT. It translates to CALGPSGSIYTDTQYF.

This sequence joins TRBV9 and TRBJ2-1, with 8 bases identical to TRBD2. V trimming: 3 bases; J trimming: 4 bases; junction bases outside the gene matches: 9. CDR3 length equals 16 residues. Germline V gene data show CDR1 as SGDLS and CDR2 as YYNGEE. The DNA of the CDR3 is TGTGCCAGCAGCGCCGGCGTGTCTAGCGGGTACAATGAGCAGTTCTTC. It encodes CASSAGVSSGYNEQFF.

The CDR3 protein is CATSGNRGTDTQYF. DNA of the CDR3: TGTGCCACCAGTGGTAACAGGGGAACAGATACGCAGTATTTT. This chain links TRBV24-1 with TRBJ2-3; 7 bases match TRBD1. Trimming cost V 5 bases and J 3 bases; bases outside gene matches: 4. The V gene's germline CDR1 is KGHDR and CDR2 SFDVKD. There are 14 residues in the CDR3.

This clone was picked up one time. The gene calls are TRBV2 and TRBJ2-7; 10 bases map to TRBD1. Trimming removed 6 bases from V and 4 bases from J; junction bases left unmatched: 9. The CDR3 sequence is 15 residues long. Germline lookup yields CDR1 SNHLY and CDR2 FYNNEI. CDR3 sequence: CASRRPRQGAYEQYF. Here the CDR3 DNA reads TGTGCCAGCAGGCGACCGAGACAGGGGGCATACGAGCAGTACTTC.

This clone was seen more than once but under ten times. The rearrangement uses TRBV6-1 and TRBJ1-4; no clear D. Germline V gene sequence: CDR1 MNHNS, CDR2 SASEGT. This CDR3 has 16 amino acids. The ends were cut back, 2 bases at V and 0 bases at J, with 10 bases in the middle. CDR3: CASSETNPTTNEKLFF. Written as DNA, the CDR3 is TGTGCCAGCAGTGAAACGAACCCTACAACTAATGAAAAACTGTTTTTT.

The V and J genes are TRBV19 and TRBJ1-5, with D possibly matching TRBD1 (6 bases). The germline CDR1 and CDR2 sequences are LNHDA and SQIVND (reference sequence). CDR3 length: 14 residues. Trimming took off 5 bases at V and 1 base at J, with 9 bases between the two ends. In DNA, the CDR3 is TGTGCCAGTAGTCACACAGGGAGCAATCAGCCCCAGCATTTT. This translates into CASSHTGSNQPQHF.

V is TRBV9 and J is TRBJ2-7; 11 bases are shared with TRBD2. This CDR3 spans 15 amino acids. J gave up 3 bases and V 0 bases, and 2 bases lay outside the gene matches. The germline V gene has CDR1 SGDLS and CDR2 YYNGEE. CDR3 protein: CASSVAGTSGYEQYF. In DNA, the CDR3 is TGTGCCAGCAGCGTAGCCGGGACTAGCGGCTACGAGCAGTACTTC. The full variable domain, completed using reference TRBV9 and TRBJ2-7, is DSGVTQTPKHLITATGQRVTLRCSPRSGDLSVYWYQQSLDQGLQFLIQYYNGEERAKGNILERFSAQQFPDLHSELNLSSLELGDSALYFCASSVAGTSGYEQYFGPGTRLTVT.

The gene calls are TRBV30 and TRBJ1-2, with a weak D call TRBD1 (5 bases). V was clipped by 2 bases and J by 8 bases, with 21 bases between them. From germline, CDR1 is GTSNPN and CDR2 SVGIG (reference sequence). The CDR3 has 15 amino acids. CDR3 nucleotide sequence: TGTGCCTGGAGTTCGACCCTAAGAATGGGGGGGGGCTACACCTTC. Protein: CAWSSTLRMGGGYTF. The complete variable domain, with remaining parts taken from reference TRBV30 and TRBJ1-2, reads SQTIHQWPATLVQPVGSPLSLECTVEGTSNPNLYWYRQAAGRGLQLLFYSVGIGQISSEVPQNLSASRPQDRQFILSSKKLLLSDSGFYLCAWSSTLRMGGGYTFGSGTRLTVV.

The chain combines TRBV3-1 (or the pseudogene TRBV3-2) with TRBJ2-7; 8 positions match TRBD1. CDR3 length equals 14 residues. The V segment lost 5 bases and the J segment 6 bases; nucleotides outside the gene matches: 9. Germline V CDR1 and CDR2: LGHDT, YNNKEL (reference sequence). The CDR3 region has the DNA TGTGCCAGCAGCTACTCTCAGACAGGGGCCGAGCAGTACTTC. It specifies CASSYSQTGAEQYF.

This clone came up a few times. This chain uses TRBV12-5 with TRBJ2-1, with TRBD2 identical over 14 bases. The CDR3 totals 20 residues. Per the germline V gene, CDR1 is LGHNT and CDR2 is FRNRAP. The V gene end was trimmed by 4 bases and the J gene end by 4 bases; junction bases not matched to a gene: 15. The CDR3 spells CASGSLPAGLAGVRYNEQFF. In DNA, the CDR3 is TGTGCTAGTGGTTCCCTCCCCGCGGGACTAGCGGGAGTGCGGTACAATGAGCAGTTCTTC.

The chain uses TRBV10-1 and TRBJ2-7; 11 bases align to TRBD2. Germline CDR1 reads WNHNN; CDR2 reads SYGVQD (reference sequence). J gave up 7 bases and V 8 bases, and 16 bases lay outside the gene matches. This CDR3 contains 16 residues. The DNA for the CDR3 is TGCGCCAGCGGTCTTGGGACTAGCGGACCCCCGGGGGAGCAGTACTTC. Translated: CASGLGTSGPPGEQYF.

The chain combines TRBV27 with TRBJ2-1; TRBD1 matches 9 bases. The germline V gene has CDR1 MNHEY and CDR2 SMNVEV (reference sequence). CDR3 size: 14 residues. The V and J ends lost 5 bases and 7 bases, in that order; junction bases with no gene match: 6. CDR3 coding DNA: TGTGCCAGCAGTGAAGGGACAGGGAGGAATGAGCAGTTCTTC. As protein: CASSEGTGRNEQFF.